This T cell receptor (beta chain) emerged from a study of T cell responses to AZD1222 COVID-19 vaccine. Overall study findings and caveats: Increases in Spike-specific TCR breadth and depth were seen after two AZD1222 doses.

Remarks on this clone: The target antigen is unknown.

V lost 4 bases, J lost 5 bases, and 12 bases stayed unmatched. This CDR3 has 16 residues. Germline CDR1 and CDR2: SGHRS and YFSETQ. The data were produced by immunoSEQ multiplex PCR, yet TCRdb's version contains in-frame clones alone and is incomplete. This table has 130,000 to 150,000 clones, about nine tenths appearing once. The chain links TRBV5-1 to TRBJ1-2, with TRBD1 matching 9 bases. Material: peripheral blood, obtained on day 0 of AZD1222 vaccination. This sequence originates from an adult in good health. The CDR3 here is CASSPDRGPSPYGYTF. The CDR3 DNA sequence: TGCGCCAGCAGCCCGGACAGGGGACCAAGCCCTTATGGCTACACCTTC.